This T cell receptor (beta chain) is from a study of OX40 agonist ivuxolimab in advanced cancers. Looking at the study overall: Recorded diagnoses for dose-escalation patients were hepatocellular carcinoma, melanoma, renal cell or head and neck cancer. Eligibility admitted prior anti-PD-1, anti-PD-L1 or anti-CTLA-4 therapy; about 42% had some. Study-level points and caveats: Normalized T-cell clonal expansion was also low in some nonresponders.

This table comes from immunoSEQ multiplex PCR, and its TCRdb copy is limited to in-frame clones, with some not included. The table has 29,000 or so clones, approximately 90% seen once. The CDR3 is 13 amino acids. The germline gives CDR1 GTSNPN, CDR2 SVGIG (reference sequence). V was shortened by 5 bases and J by 3 bases, with 13 bases between the two germline ends. With regard to this clone: Its antigen is still unknown.

This rearrangement joins TRBV30 to TRBJ1-1, with D maybe TRBD1 (5 bases). This clonotype was obtained from an adult with an advanced solid tumor such as melanoma, head and neck, liver or kidney cancer. This sample comprised CD4+ or CD8+ T cells sorted from blood, obtained in a trial of the OX40 agonist ivuxolimab. The CDR3 DNA is TGTGCCTGGGGACACGGGGCAGACACTGAAGCTTTCTTT. Its translation: CAWGHGADTEAFF.